The 10 T cell receptor beta chains given below trace back to one sample, sequenced in a study of regulatory T cells in long-lasting Graves disease. CDR3 regions were amplified by Arm-PCR using iRepertoire HTBI primers to build TCR beta libraries. TCRdb re-derived calls from the multiplex PCR reads in MiXCR, one entry per CDR3 protein. Of approximately 400,000 distinct CDR3 sequences listed, about 20% are singletons. Time point specified: persistent/refractory GD, antithyroid drugs over 5 years with positive TRAb. With RNA extracted from PBMCs as input, the TCR library was made. The sample consisted of peripheral blood mononuclear cells (PBMCs), taken when the disease was refractory, from a patient treated with antithyroid drugs. The origin of the receptors is a female donor with Graves disease.

This clonotype was observed a few times. The V call is TRBV7-2, the J call TRBJ2-5; possibly TRBD2 for D (5 bases). V lost 3 bases and J 12 bases, leaving 11 bases between the germline ends. Germline CDR1 is SGHTA and CDR2 is FQGNSA. The CDR3 sequence is 11 residues long. The DNA of the CDR3 is TGTGCCAGCAGCTTGGGGAGCGCTGAGTACTTC. Translating it yields CASSLGSAEYF.

The table lists this clonotype with a count of one. A far more abundant clone sits one base away, making this likely a read error. The V and J genes are TRBV6-5 and TRBJ2-2; TRBD1 aligns across 10 bases. Germline assignment: CDR1 MNHEY and CDR2 SVGAGI. The length of the CDR3 is 15 residues. Trimming took 7 bases from V and 3 from J; bases not matched to a gene: 5. CDR3 DNA: TGTGCCAGCAATGTCGGGACAGGGGACACCGGGGAGCTGTTTTTT. Translating it yields CASNVGTGDTGELFF.

The genes are TRBV27 and TRBJ2-4; no clear D gene. With 0 bases removed from V and 8 bases from J, the gap between germline ends came to 14 bases. The CDR3 extends over 15 amino acids. Per the germline V gene, CDR1 is MNHEY and CDR2 is SMNVEV (reference sequence). The CDR3 region has the DNA TGTGCCAGCAGTTTATCCGCTCAGGTGGCGCACATTCAGTACTTC. The encoded protein is CASSLSAQVAHIQYF.

The table lists this clonotype with many counts. J is TRBJ1-2 and V is TRBV28; D gene ambiguous. Germline CDR1 is MDHEN and CDR2 is SYDVKM. The CDR3 is made up of 13 amino acids. Trimming left V 3 bases short and J 1 base short, with 6 bases between. The CDR3 sequence: CASSFQSNYGYTF. In DNA, the CDR3 is TGTGCCAGCAGTTTTCAGAGTAACTATGGCTACACCTTC.

The J gene is TRBJ2-7, the V gene TRBV9; D is perhaps TRBD1 (5 bases). Trimming pared 0 bases from V and 2 bases from J, leaving 12 bases between. Germline-derived CDR1 and CDR2 are SGDLS and YYNGEE. The CDR3 runs 15 residues. Here the CDR3 DNA reads TGTGCCAGCAGCGTAGATGACAGTAAGGCCTACGAGCAGTACTTC. Protein: CASSVDDSKAYEQYF.

The chain has TRBV14 and TRBJ2-2; TRBD1 is a possible D gene (5 bases). Germline V CDR1 and CDR2: SGHDN, FVKESK. V dropped 4 bases and J dropped 0 bases, with 12 bases sitting between them. The CDR3 consists of 16 residues. CDR3 in amino acids: CASSRQGTANTGELFF. In DNA form, the CDR3 reads TGTGCCAGCAGCCGTCAGGGAACCGCGAACACCGGGGAGCTGTTTTTT.

In this sample, this clonotype turned up many times. This sequence joins TRBV6-5 and TRBJ2-7, with 7 bases identical to TRBD2. The J segment lost 0 bases and the V segment lost 2 bases, leaving 7 bases of the junction unmatched. CDR1 and CDR2 from the germline V gene are MNHEY and SVGAGI. CDR3 length: 16 residues. In DNA, the CDR3 is TGTGCCAGCAGTTACGGGGTGGGAGGGATCTCCTACGAGCAGTACTTC. Translating it yields CASSYGVGGISYEQYF.

This clonotype was seen only a few times. The chain links TRBV18 to TRBJ2-5; D gene ambiguous. Germline CDR1 KGHSH, CDR2 LQKENI. This CDR3 is built from 14 residues. Trimming removed 3 bases from V and 4 bases from J, with 12 bases in between. The CDR3 sequence: CASSPLGLLETQYF. The CDR3 DNA reads as TGTGCCAGCTCACCGCTGGGCTTGTTAGAGACCCAGTACTTC.

The rearrangement links TRBV11-2 to TRBJ2-7, with 8 nucleotides matching TRBD1. Germline V gene data show CDR1 as SGHAT and CDR2 as FQNNGV. J was trimmed by 1 base and V by 5 bases; bases with no gene match: 10. The CDR3 is 16 residues long. The CDR3 DNA reads TGTGCCAGCAGCCCAGGGACAGGCACCGTATCCTACGAGCAGTACTTC. Its protein product is CASSPGTGTVSYEQYF.

The genes are TRBV3-1 and TRBJ2-7; the match to TRBD2 covers 11 bases. Looked up from germline, CDR1 is LGHDT and CDR2 is YNNKEL (reference sequence). The ends lost 7 bases at V and 4 bases at J; junction bases unmatched: 6. CDR3 size: 14 residues. For the CDR3, the DNA is TGTGCCAGCACCGTAACTAGCGGGAGTTACGAGCAGTACTTC. Translation gives CASTVTSGSYEQYF.